The next 18 T cell receptor beta chains were all read from a single sample in a study of blood T cell repertoires in COVID-19 (dated by TCRdb to the early 2020s). Library prep was done by the immunoSEQ multiplex PCR assay. The table was pulled from immuneACCESS by TCRdb, which kept in-frame rearrangements only. Such tables lose some clones; where checked, under half of the loss comes from unresolved V genes, and the rest has no known cause. The sample includes about 120,000 clones, with approximately 87% observed a single time. The top ten hold 25% to 35% of the sample. The specimen sequenced was peripheral blood. Receptors were obtained from a woman in her 70s with acute or convalescent COVID-19.

The chain links TRBV7-7 to TRBJ2-3; D possibly corresponds to TRBD1 (6 bases). Germline CDR1 and CDR2: SSHAT and FNYEAQ (reference sequence). Trimming took 5 bases from V and 0 from J, leaving 15 bases between them. The CDR3 consists of 16 residues. This CDR3 reads CASSPTGTSSTDTQYF. As DNA, the CDR3 is TGTGCCAGCAGCCCTACCGGGACATCTAGCACAGATACGCAGTATTTT.

The chain recombines TRBV27 with TRBJ1-5; 7 bases map to TRBD1. The CDR3 length is 13 residues. V gave up 4 bases and J gave up 13 bases; unmatched junction bases: 10. Germline values: CDR1 MNHEY, CDR2 SMNVEV (reference sequence). The CDR3 bases are TGTGCCAGCAGTTCTAACCAGGGGGTTTCACAGCATTTT. This codes for CASSSNQGVSQHF.

The chain carries TRBV4-1 and TRBJ2-1; a possible D gene is TRBD1 (7 bases). Trimming pared 0 bases from V and 7 bases from J, leaving 16 bases between. This CDR3 has 16 amino acids. Germline values: CDR1 MGHRA, CDR2 YSYEKL. The CDR3 DNA is TGCGCCAGCAGCCAAGAGGAGGGGGCAATTTTAAATGAGCAGTTCTTC. Translated, it gives CASSQEEGAILNEQFF.

This clone occurred once. The rearrangement links TRBV29-1 to TRBJ2-5; D ambiguous. The germline gives CDR1 SQVTM, CDR2 ANQGSEA. The CDR3 is 14 amino acids. The V end lost 5 bases, the J end lost 2 bases, and 15 bases lay between the germline ends. The CDR3 loop reads CSVPPMSLQETQYF. CDR3 nucleotide sequence: TGCAGCGTTCCGCCGATGAGTCTACAAGAGACCCAGTACTTC.

The chain has TRBV6-1 and TRBJ2-1, with D possibly matching TRBD1 (5 bases). Germline assignment: CDR1 MNHNS and CDR2 SASEGT. This CDR3 region has 15 residues. V lost 3 bases and J 10 bases, leaving 19 bases between the germline ends. DNA of the CDR3: TGTGCCAGCAGTGACGCTGGGCCCCAGGGCGAAGAGCAGTTCTTC. Protein: CASSDAGPQGEEQFF.

This chain joins TRBV14 and TRBJ1-1; TRBD1 might be the D (5 bases). V was cut by 3 bases and J by 7 bases, with 18 bases left in between. Germline assignment: CDR1 SGHDN and CDR2 FVKESK. The CDR3 sequence is 15 residues long. The CDR3 DNA sequence: TGTGCCAGCAGCCACCTATCCGGGGGTCCTAATGAAGCTTTCTTT. This gives the protein CASSHLSGGPNEAFF.

This chain links TRBV7-9 with TRBJ1-2; 9 positions match TRBD1. The CDR3 extends over 14 amino acids. Germline-derived CDR1 and CDR2 are SEHNR and FQNEAQ (reference sequence). Trimming at V came to 2 bases and at J to 6 bases, leaving 4 bases not matched to a gene. The CDR3: CASSLRGQGHGYTF. The CDR3 DNA is TGTGCCAGCAGCTTAAGGGGACAGGGACATGGCTACACCTTC.

The rearrangement uses TRBV5-1 and TRBJ1-1; 10 bases are shared with TRBD1. The CDR3 consists of 16 residues. Germline assignment: CDR1 SGHRS and CDR2 YFSETQ. After removal of 4 bases from V and 0 bases from J, the junction contained 6 bases not matched to a gene. This chain's CDR3 is CASSPGQGGVNTEAFF. The CDR3 DNA is TGCGCCAGCAGCCCCGGACAGGGGGGGGTGAACACTGAAGCTTTCTTT. Supplemented by reference TRBV5-1 and TRBJ1-1, the full variable domain reads KAGVTQTPRYLIKTRGQQVTLSCSPISGHRSVSWYQQTPGQGLQFLFEYFSETQRNKGNFPGRFSGRQFSNSRSEMNVSTLELGDSALYLCASSPGQGGVNTEAFFGQGTRLTVV.

The chain couples TRBV28 to TRBJ1-4; TRBD1 matches 8 bases. J was trimmed by 7 bases and V by 4 bases; bases with no gene match: 14. The CDR3 extends over 17 amino acids. CDR1 and CDR2 (germline): MDHEN, SYDVKM. DNA of the CDR3: TGTGCCAGCAGTTCAACAACCTCAGGGGGCTTGGGTGAAAAACTGTTTTTT. This gives the protein CASSSTTSGGLGEKLFF.

A few counts support this clone. The chain has TRBV30 and TRBJ1-5, with D possibly being TRBD1 (6 bases). V was shortened by 0 bases and J by 7 bases, with 10 bases between the two germline ends. The CDR3 length is 13 residues. The germline CDR1 and CDR2 sequences are GTSNPN and SVGIG (reference sequence). The DNA for the CDR3 is TGTGCCTGGAGTGTAGCGGGGGCCCAGCCCCAGCATTTT. This translates into CAWSVAGAQPQHF.

The chain recombines TRBV30 with TRBJ1-2; 11 bases are shared with TRBD1. V dropped 5 bases and J dropped 7; count of bases not matched to a gene: 3. The germline V gene encodes CDR1 GTSNPN and CDR2 SVGIG (reference sequence). The CDR3 runs to 12 residues. The CDR3 loop reads CAWAGTGGGYTF. CDR3 nucleotide sequence: TGTGCCTGGGCCGGGACAGGGGGTGGCTACACCTTC.

This clone is a singleton in its sample. The chain employs TRBV7-6 and TRBJ2-5, with a weak D call TRBD2 (5 bases). The CDR3 sequence is 12 residues long. V was pared by 5 bases and J by 7 bases, with 11 bases between. Germline values: CDR1 SGHVS, CDR2 FNYEAQ. The CDR3 here is CASSNRAGTQYF. CDR3 in DNA: TGTGCCAGCAGCAACCGGGCGGGGACCCAGTACTTC.

The chain joins TRBV27 to TRBJ2-7, with D possibly TRBD1 on 6 matching bases. Germline CDR1 is MNHEY and CDR2 is SMNVEV (reference sequence). The V gene lost 6 bases and the J gene lost 5 bases, with 11 bases spanning the gap. The CDR3 length is 12 residues. CDR3 sequence reads: CASRGGRNEQYF. The DNA for the CDR3 is TGTGCCAGCAGAGGGGGAAGAAACGAGCAGTACTTC.

This clone is a singleton in its sample. V is TRBV24-1 and J is TRBJ1-5; perhaps TRBD1 as D (5 bases). Germline V gene lookup returns CDR1 KGHDR and CDR2 SFDVKD. The CDR3 has 16 residues. Trimming shortened V by 3 bases and J by 6 bases, and 17 bases separated the two germline ends. The CDR3 DNA sequence: TGTGCCACCAGTGATGGGGACTCTAATAAGGGTCAGCCCCAGCATTTT. As protein: CATSDGDSNKGQPQHF.

The V call is TRBV9, the J call TRBJ2-5, with D possibly TRBD2 on 6 matching bases. There are 14 residues in the CDR3. V lost 4 bases and J lost 0, with 10 bases in between. Germline V CDR1 and CDR2: SGDLS, YYNGEE. CDR3 sequence reads: CASSTRDYQETQYF. The CDR3 bases are TGTGCCAGCAGCACCCGGGACTACCAAGAGACCCAGTACTTC. The whole variable domain, remainder taken from reference TRBV9 and TRBJ2-5, is DSGVTQTPKHLITATGQRVTLRCSPRSGDLSVYWYQQSLDQGLQFLIQYYNGEERAKGNILERFSAQQFPDLHSELNLSSLELGDSALYFCASSTRDYQETQYFGPGTRLLVL.

V is TRBV3-1 (or the pseudogene TRBV3-2) and J is TRBJ1-6, with D maybe TRBD1 (6 bases). This CDR3 has 19 residues. With 4 bases removed from V and 0 bases from J, the gap between germline ends came to 19 bases. Germline V lookup: CDR1 LGHDT, CDR2 YNNKEL (reference sequence). CDR3 region: CASSPKTRGGSSYNSPLHF. The CDR3, as DNA: TGTGCCAGCAGCCCTAAGACCCGAGGGGGTAGCTCCTATAATTCACCCCTCCACTTT.

The V and J genes are TRBV11-3 and TRBJ1-2; 9 nucleotides line up with TRBD1. Germline CDR1 is SGHNT and CDR2 is YENEEA. The CDR3 has 13 amino acids. V gave up 7 bases and J gave up 7 bases; unmatched junction bases: 7. CDR3 amino acids: CASTPGQGGGYTF. DNA for the CDR3: TGTGCCAGCACCCCGGGACAGGGAGGTGGCTACACCTTC.

This clone occurred once. The genes are TRBV7-2 and TRBJ2-5; 8 positions match TRBD1. CDR3 length: 17 residues. V lost 4 bases and J lost 5; bases outside the gene matches: 15. CDR1 is SGHTA and CDR2 is FQGNSA in the germline V gene. CDR3 region: CASSSLGVGQGRETQYF. The CDR3 DNA reads TGTGCCAGCAGCTCCTTGGGGGTTGGACAGGGAAGGGAGACCCAGTACTTC.